Presented here are 24 T cell receptor beta chains from one specimen sequenced in a study of T-cell reconstitution after alpha-beta-depleted transplantation in children. A library of TCRbeta sequences, prepared with unique molecular identifiers, was generated. Using its own MiXCR run on the PCR reads, TCRdb lists one record per CDR3 protein. The sample includes about 590,000 distinct CDR3 sequences, over 10% seen only once; the top ten take 2% to 2.5%. The source material was PBMCs, mostly from graft donor cells, sampled 360 days after TCRalphabeta/CD19-depleted stem cell transplant. These receptors were taken from a male patient aged 10-17 years who had a stem cell transplant for acute myeloid leukemia, so the T cells may come from the graft donor.

This clonotype was observed at least ten times. V gene TRBV20-1 combines with J gene TRBJ2-3; TRBD1 agrees at 8 bases. Germline lookup yields CDR1 DFQATT and CDR2 SNEGSKA (reference sequence). The J segment lost 0 bases and the V segment lost 5 bases, leaving 7 bases of the junction unmatched. This CDR3 region has 15 residues. The CDR3 nucleotides read TGCAGTGCTGAGGATCGGACAGGGAGCACAGATACGCAGTATTTT. Its translation: CSAEDRTGSTDTQYF.

This clonotype was picked up many times. The chain has TRBV15 and TRBJ2-5, with D hard to call. There are 12 residues in the CDR3. The germline CDR1 and CDR2 sequences are LNHNV and YYDKDF (reference sequence). Trimming left V 3 bases short and J 7 bases short, with 9 bases between. The CDR3 region has the DNA TGTGCCACCAGCAGGGACGCTTTGACCCAGTACTTC. This translates into CATSRDALTQYF.

The rearrangement links TRBV28 to TRBJ2-5; 9 nucleotides line up with TRBD1. Germline V gives CDR1 MDHEN, CDR2 SYDVKM. With 10 bases clipped from V and 4 bases from J, the junction kept 7 bases outside the gene matches. The CDR3 has 13 amino acids. For the CDR3, the DNA is TGTGCCATCCGACAGGGGGTGGGAGAGACCCAGTACTTC. Protein sequence: CAIRQGVGETQYF. Full variable domain (rest looked up from reference TRBV28 and TRBJ2-5): DVKVTQSSRYLVKRTGEKVFLECVQDMDHENMFWYRQDPGLGLRLIYFSYDVKMKEKGDIPEGYSVSREKKERFSLILESASTNQTSMYLCAIRQGVGETQYFGPGTRLLVL.

The chain couples TRBV28 to TRBJ2-1; tentatively, D is TRBD2 (6 bases). Germline lookup yields CDR1 MDHEN and CDR2 SYDVKM. The germline V and J ends were trimmed by 6 bases and 4 bases, with 16 bases remaining between them. The CDR3 sequence is 15 residues long. For the CDR3, the DNA is TGTGCCAGCAGCCGCGGGGACCCAACTTACAATGAGCAGTTCTTC. Encoded protein: CASSRGDPTYNEQFF. Combining the CDR3 with reference TRBV28 and TRBJ2-1 gives the whole variable domain DVKVTQSSRYLVKRTGEKVFLECVQDMDHENMFWYRQDPGLGLRLIYFSYDVKMKEKGDIPEGYSVSREKKERFSLILESASTNQTSMYLCASSRGDPTYNEQFFGPGTRLTVL.

This clonotype was counted many times. CDR3 nucleotide sequence: TGCGCCAGCAGCCTGGGACTAGCGGGAGTTAGTAATGAGCAGTTCTTC. Its translation: CASSLGLAGVSNEQFF. This chain links TRBV4-1 with TRBJ2-1; 14 nucleotides match TRBD2. The CDR3 totals 16 residues. The V segment lost 4 bases and the J segment 7 bases; nucleotides outside the gene matches: 6. Germline assignment: CDR1 MGHRA and CDR2 YSYEKL.

This clonotype was detected a few times. This chain links TRBV12-5 with TRBJ2-3; no clear D gene. There are 14 residues in the CDR3. Germline lookup yields CDR1 LGHNT and CDR2 FRNRAP. V lost 1 base and J lost 0, with 5 bases in between. The CDR3 DNA follows: TGTGCTAGTGGTTTGGGACGAAGCACAGATACGCAGTATTTT. Translation: CASGLGRSTDTQYF.

The rearrangement uses TRBV20-1 and TRBJ1-5; unclear D gene. The CDR3 sequence is 13 residues long. Germline-derived CDR1 and CDR2 are DFQATT and SNEGSKA (reference sequence). V was trimmed by 0 bases and J by 3 bases, leaving 6 bases between them. This CDR3 reads CSARDKSNQPQHF. CDR3 DNA: TGCAGTGCTAGAGACAAGTCCAATCAGCCCCAGCATTTT.

CDR3: CASKQGATEAFF. CDR3 DNA: TGTGCCAGCAAACAGGGGGCAACTGAAGCTTTCTTT. J is TRBJ1-1 and V is TRBV27, with 9 bases that match TRBD1. CDR1 MNHEY and CDR2 SMNVEV come from the germline V gene (reference sequence). Losses at the gene ends were 7 bases for V and 5 bases for J; bases not matched to a gene: 2. There are 12 residues in the CDR3.

In its sample, this clonotype was seen a few times. The rearrangement links TRBV3-1 to TRBJ1-1; D gene unclear. Germline V gene lookup returns CDR1 LGHDT and CDR2 YNNKEL (reference sequence). This CDR3 comprises 13 residues. The ends were cut back, 0 bases at V and 3 bases at J, with 5 bases in the middle. The CDR3 spells CASSQEWDTEAFF. Here the CDR3 DNA reads TGTGCCAGCAGCCAAGAGTGGGACACTGAAGCTTTCTTT.

The gene calls are TRBV20-1 and TRBJ2-2, with 9 bases identical to TRBD2. The CDR3 has 16 residues. J gave up 5 bases and V 6 bases, and 13 bases lay outside the gene matches. CDR1 and CDR2 from the germline V gene are DFQATT and SNEGSKA (reference sequence). CDR3 residues: CSAVGLAGMYTGELFF. The CDR3 region has the DNA TGCAGTGCCGTCGGTCTAGCGGGAATGTATACCGGGGAGCTGTTTTTT.

This clonotype appeared many times. J is TRBJ2-1 and V is TRBV9; TRBD2 matches at 11 bases. With V trimmed by 2 bases and J by 7 bases, 14 bases remained unmatched. The germline V gene encodes CDR1 SGDLS and CDR2 YYNGEE. This CDR3 spans 18 amino acids. DNA of the CDR3: TGTGCCAGCAGCGTGAGGAGTAGGCTAGCGGGAGGTGCTAATGAGCAGTTCTTC. As protein: CASSVRSRLAGGANEQFF. Combining the CDR3 with reference TRBV9 and TRBJ2-1 gives the whole variable domain DSGVTQTPKHLITATGQRVTLRCSPRSGDLSVYWYQQSLDQGLQFLIQYYNGEERAKGNILERFSAQQFPDLHSELNLSSLELGDSALYFCASSVRSRLAGGANEQFFGPGTRLTVL.

This clonotype was detected only a few times. V and J are TRBV20-1 and TRBJ2-7; D unclear. V lost 3 bases and J 7 bases, leaving 16 bases between the germline ends. Germline V gene lookup returns CDR1 DFQATT and CDR2 SNEGSKA (reference sequence). The CDR3 has 13 residues. The CDR3 region has the DNA TGCAGTGCTAGTCCTCGGCTTGCGCTGGAGCAGTACTTC. It yields the protein CSASPRLALEQYF.

This clonotype was observed many times. The chain carries TRBV7-8 and TRBJ2-1; 7 bases are shared with TRBD1. V was pared by 1 base and J by 4 bases, with 10 bases of the junction left unmatched. From germline, CDR1 is SGHVS and CDR2 FQNEAQ. The length of the CDR3 is 17 residues. CDR3 sequence: CASSLEGAIVLYNEQFF. Written as DNA, the CDR3 is TGTGCCAGCAGCTTAGAGGGGGCCATAGTCTTATACAATGAGCAGTTCTTC.

This sequence joins TRBV28 and TRBJ2-7; either TRBD1 or TRBD2 may supply D (5 bases each). The CDR3 consists of 16 residues. Trimming removed 0 bases from V and 0 bases from J, with 12 bases in between. Germline V gives CDR1 MDHEN, CDR2 SYDVKM. The CDR3 loop is CASSLWGTLSSYEQYF. DNA for the CDR3: TGTGCCAGCAGTTTATGGGGGACGCTTAGCTCCTACGAGCAGTACTTC. The variable domain in full, completed from reference TRBV28 and TRBJ2-7, reads DVKVTQSSRYLVKRTGEKVFLECVQDMDHENMFWYRQDPGLGLRLIYFSYDVKMKEKGDIPEGYSVSREKKERFSLILESASTNQTSMYLCASSLWGTLSSYEQYFGPGTRLTVT.

This clonotype has only a few counts. The chain is built from TRBV12-3 or TRBV12-4 and TRBJ2-5, with 7 bases fitting TRBD2. The length of the CDR3 is 14 residues. V trimming: 8 bases; J trimming: 0 bases; junction bases outside the gene matches: 6. The CDR3 coding sequence is TGTGCCAGCGGTCCTAGCGGATACCAAGAGACCCAGTACTTC. This gives the protein CASGPSGYQETQYF.

This clonotype occurred a few times. The CDR3 protein is CASSFPINRGTGELFF. In DNA, the CDR3 is TGTGCCAGCAGCTTTCCGATTAACAGGGGAACCGGGGAGCTGTTTTTT. The chain combines TRBV7-2 with TRBJ2-2; 7 bases agree with TRBD1. V dropped 3 bases and J dropped 5; count of bases not matched to a gene: 9. Germline loops: CDR1 SGHTA, CDR2 FQGNSA. The CDR3 runs to 16 residues.

This clonotype was seen at least ten times. The rearrangement uses TRBV15 and TRBJ2-7; 10 bases map to TRBD2. The CDR3 loop spans 17 amino acids. Looked up from germline, CDR1 is LNHNV and CDR2 is YYDKDF (reference sequence). V was clipped by 1 base and J by 4 bases; unmatched bases: 10. CDR3 in DNA: TGTGCCACCAGCAGAGTCCTCCCTAGCGGGAGTTGGTACGAGCAGTACTTC. It specifies CATSRVLPSGSWYEQYF.

This clonotype showed up many times. The chain links TRBV7-8 to TRBJ2-1, with 10 nucleotides matching TRBD2. This CDR3 region has 16 residues. The trim removed 5 bases at V and 4 bases at J, leaving 8 bases unmatched. Germline-derived CDR1 and CDR2 are SGHVS and FQNEAQ. The CDR3 nucleotides read TGTGCCAGCAGCCCTTACGGGACTAGCGTTTACAATGAGCAGTTCTTC. Its protein product is CASSPYGTSVYNEQFF.

The chain couples TRBV25-1 to TRBJ2-1, with 7 bases lining up with TRBD1. The CDR3 has 16 residues. The V and J ends lost 4 bases and 5 bases, in that order; junction bases with no gene match: 11. Germline V lookup: CDR1 MGHDK, CDR2 SYGVNS. The CDR3 spells CASSGNRGPHDNEQFF. The CDR3 nucleotides read TGTGCCAGCAGTGGTAACAGGGGCCCCCATGACAATGAGCAGTTCTTC.

This clonotype was seen only a few times. The rearrangement uses TRBV7-8 and TRBJ2-7; D is perhaps TRBD1 or TRBD2 (5 bases each). Looked up from germline, CDR1 is SGHVS and CDR2 is FQNEAQ. V lost 5 bases to trimming and J lost 0 bases, with 17 bases between them. CDR3 length: 16 residues. CDR3 loop: CASSRKGRSSSYEQYF. Here the CDR3 DNA reads TGTGCCAGCAGCCGTAAGGGACGGTCTAGCTCCTACGAGCAGTACTTC.

This clonotype appeared many times. The genes are TRBV5-6 and TRBJ1-1; 10 bases line up with TRBD1. There are 14 residues in the CDR3. V was pared by 4 bases and J by 4 bases, with 4 bases of the junction left unmatched. Germline-derived CDR1 and CDR2 are SGHDT and YYEEEE. The CDR3 coding sequence is TGTGCCAGCAGCAAGGGACAGGGGACCACTGAAGCTTTCTTT. It codes for CASSKGQGTTEAFF. Using reference TRBV5-6 and TRBJ1-1 for the parts outside the CDR3, the full variable domain is DAGVTQSPTHLIKTRGQQVTLRCSPKSGHDTVSWYQQALGQGPQFIFQYYEEEERQRGNFPDRFSGHQFPNYSSELNVNALLLGDSALYLCASSKGQGTTEAFFGQGTRLTVV.

This clonotype was detected a few times. V usage is TRBV12-3 or TRBV12-4 and J usage is TRBJ1-2; D gene uncertain. Trimming stripped 3 bases from V and 2 bases from J, with 4 bases between. The CDR3 runs 12 residues. The CDR3 sequence: CASSFINYGYTF. As DNA, the CDR3 is TGTGCCAGCAGTTTTATAAACTATGGCTACACCTTC.

The gene calls are TRBV4-3 and TRBJ2-1; TRBD2 matches at 12 bases. This CDR3 is built from 16 residues. V dropped 4 bases and J dropped 6; count of bases not matched to a gene: 7. Germline CDR1 is LGHNA and CDR2 is YSLEER. The CDR3 sequence: CASSRPGLAGSNEQFF. The CDR3 DNA reads as TGCGCCAGCAGCCGCCCGGGACTAGCGGGCTCCAATGAGCAGTTCTTC.

This clonotype has a count of ten or more. This rearrangement joins TRBV28 to TRBJ2-7, with TRBD1 matching 9 bases. Germline-derived CDR1 and CDR2 are MDHEN and SYDVKM. This CDR3 spans 14 amino acids. Trimming at V came to 9 bases and at J to 5 bases, leaving 11 bases not matched to a gene. CDR3 amino acids: CASISGTGFHEQYF. CDR3 DNA sequence: TGTGCCAGTATATCCGGGACAGGGTTCCACGAGCAGTACTTC.